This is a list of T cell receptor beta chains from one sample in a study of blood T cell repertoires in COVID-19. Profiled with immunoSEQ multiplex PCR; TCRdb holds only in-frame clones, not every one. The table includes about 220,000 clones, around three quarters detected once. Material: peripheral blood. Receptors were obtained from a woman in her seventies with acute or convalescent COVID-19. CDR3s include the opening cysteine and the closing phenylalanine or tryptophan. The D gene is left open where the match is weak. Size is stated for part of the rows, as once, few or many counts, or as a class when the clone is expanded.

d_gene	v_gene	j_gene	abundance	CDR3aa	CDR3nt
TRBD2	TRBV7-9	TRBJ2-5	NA	CASSLAPGGPVAETQYF	TGTGCCAGCAGCTTAGCCCCGGGAGGACCGGTCGCAGAGACCCAGTACTTC
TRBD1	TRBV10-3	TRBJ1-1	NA	CATSGTGNTEAFF	TGTGCCACTTCCGGGACAGGGAACACTGAAGCTTTCTTT
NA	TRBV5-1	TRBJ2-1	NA	CASSPLDSYSYNEQFF	TGCGCCAGCAGCCCCCTAGACTCGTATTCCTACAATGAGCAGTTCTTC
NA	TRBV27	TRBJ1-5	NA	CASSLEAGDQPQHF	TGTGCCAGCAGTTTAGAGGCAGGGGATCAGCCCCAGCATTTT
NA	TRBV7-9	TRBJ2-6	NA	CASSLAGGSGANVLTF	TGTGCCAGCAGCTTAGCGGGGGGCTCTGGGGCCAACGTCCTGACTTTC
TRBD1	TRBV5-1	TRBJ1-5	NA	CASSLDPTGGTSNQPQHF	TGCGCCAGCAGCTTGGACCCCACAGGGGGAACTAGCAATCAGCCCCAGCATTTT
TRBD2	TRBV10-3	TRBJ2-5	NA	CAISRLAGQETQYF	TGTGCCATCAGCAGACTAGCCGGACAAGAGACCCAGTACTTC
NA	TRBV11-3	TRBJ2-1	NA	CASSPSGTYNEQFF	TGTGCCAGCAGCCCTAGTGGAACCTACAATGAGCAGTTCTTC
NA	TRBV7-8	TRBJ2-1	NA	CASSLVNRAPYNEQFF	TGTGCCAGCAGCTTAGTAAACAGGGCCCCCTACAATGAGCAGTTCTTC
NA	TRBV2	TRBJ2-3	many	CASARDFRTDTQYF	TGTGCCAGCGCTAGGGACTTCCGCACAGATACGCAGTATTTT
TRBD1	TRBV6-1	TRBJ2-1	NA	CASSEGGTGLYEQFF	TGTGCCAGCAGTGAAGGGGGGACAGGGTTGTATGAGCAGTTCTTC
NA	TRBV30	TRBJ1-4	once	CAWSDPRGATNEKLFF	TGTGCCTGGAGTGACCCCCGCGGGGCAACTAATGAAAAACTGTTTTTT
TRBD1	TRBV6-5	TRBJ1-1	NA	CASSYDPPPQGGEAFF	TGTGCCAGCAGTTACGATCCCCCCCCACAGGGGGGTGAAGCTTTCTTT
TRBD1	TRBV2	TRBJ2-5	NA	CASSEVTGVGETQYF	TGTGCCAGCAGTGAGGTGACAGGGGTCGGGGAGACCCAGTACTTC
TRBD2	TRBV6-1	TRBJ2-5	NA	CASSGGITYPGRGETQYF	TGTGCCAGCAGTGGGGGGATTACCTACCCAGGGAGGGGAGAGACCCAGTACTTC
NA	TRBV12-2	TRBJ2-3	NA	CASRLAHARRGSTDTQYF	TGTGCAAGTCGCTTAGCGCACGCTCGGCGGGGGAGCACAGATACGCAGTATTTT
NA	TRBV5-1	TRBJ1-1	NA	CASSLSGGTGNTEAFF	TGCGCCAGCAGCCTTTCGGGTGGTACGGGTAACACTGAAGCTTTCTTT
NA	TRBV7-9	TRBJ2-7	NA	CASSWTHSYEQYF	TGTGCCAGCAGCTGGACACACTCCTACGAGCAGTACTTC
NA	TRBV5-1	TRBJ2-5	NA	CASSFGGIETQYF	TGCGCCAGCAGCTTCGGCGGGATCGAGACCCAGTACTTC
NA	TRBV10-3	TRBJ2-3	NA	CAISVLRTDTQYF	TGTGCCATCAGTGTCCTTCGCACAGATACGCAGTATTTT
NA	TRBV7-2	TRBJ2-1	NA	CASSQREGRGVEQFF	TGTGCCAGCAGCCAACGCGAGGGGCGGGGCGTTGAGCAGTTCTTC
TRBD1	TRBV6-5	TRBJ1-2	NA	CASSLRSGTVYGYTF	TGTGCCAGCAGTCTACGTTCCGGGACAGTCTATGGCTACACCTTC
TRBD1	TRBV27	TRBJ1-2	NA	CASTPWTGGIYGYTF	TGTGCCAGCACGCCTTGGACAGGGGGAATCTATGGCTACACCTTC
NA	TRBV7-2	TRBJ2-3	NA	CASSPDLAVGSDTQYF	TGTGCCAGCAGCCCAGACCTAGCAGTGGGGTCAGATACGCAGTATTTT
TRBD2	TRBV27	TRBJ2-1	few	CASRSGGTSYNEQFF	TGTGCCAGCAGGAGCGGGGGGACTTCCTACAATGAGCAGTTCTTC
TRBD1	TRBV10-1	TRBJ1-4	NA	CASSSGQGEKLFF	TGCGCCAGCAGTTCGGGACAGGGTGAAAAACTGTTTTTT
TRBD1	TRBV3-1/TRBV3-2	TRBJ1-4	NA	CASSHYRGHEKLFF	TGTGCCAGCAGCCACTACAGGGGGCATGAAAAACTGTTTTTT
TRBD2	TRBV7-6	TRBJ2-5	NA	CASSLSSGVETQYF	TGTGCCAGCAGCTTGAGTAGCGGGGTCGAGACCCAGTACTTC
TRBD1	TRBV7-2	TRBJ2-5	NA	CASSFPGTEQETQYF	TGTGCCAGCAGCTTCCCCGGGACAGAACAAGAGACCCAGTACTTC
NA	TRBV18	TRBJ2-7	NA	CASSPAQGYEQYF	TGTGCCAGCTCACCCGCCCAGGGCTACGAGCAGTACTTC
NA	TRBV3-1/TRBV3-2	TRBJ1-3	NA	CASSRTTESGNTIYF	TGTGCCAGCAGCCGCACGACGGAGTCTGGAAACACCATATATTTT
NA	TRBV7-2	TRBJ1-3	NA	CASSSVGRYSGNTIYF	TGTGCCAGCAGCTCTGTGGGGAGATACTCTGGAAACACCATATATTTT
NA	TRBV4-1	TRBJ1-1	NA	CASRGQLNTEAFF	TGCGCCAGCAGAGGACAGCTGAACACTGAAGCTTTCTTT
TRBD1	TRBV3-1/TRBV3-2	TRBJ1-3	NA	CASSPGQPSLPGNTIYF	TGTGCCAGCAGCCCGGGACAGCCCAGCCTTCCTGGAAACACCATATATTTT
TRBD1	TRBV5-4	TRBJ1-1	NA	CASSLGGQGGMNTEAFF	TGTGCCAGCAGCTTGGGAGGACAGGGCGGCATGAACACTGAAGCTTTCTTT
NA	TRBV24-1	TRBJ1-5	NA	CATSETGRNQPQHF	TGTGCCACCAGTGAAACAGGGCGCAATCAGCCCCAGCATTTT
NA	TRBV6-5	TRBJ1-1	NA	CASRIQPNTEAFF	TGTGCCAGCAGGATACAGCCGAACACTGAAGCTTTCTTT
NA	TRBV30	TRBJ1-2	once	CAWSMGVYGYTF	TGTGCCTGGAGTATGGGAGTCTATGGCTACACCTTC
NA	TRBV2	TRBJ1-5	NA	CASSGDNNQPQHF	TGTGCCAGCAGTGGGGACAACAATCAGCCCCAGCATTTT
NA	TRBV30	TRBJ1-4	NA	CAWSPGTSGNEKLFF	TGTGCCTGGAGCCCCGGGACATCGGGAAATGAAAAACTGTTTTTT
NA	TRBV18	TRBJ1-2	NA	CASSGGDYGYTF	TGTGCCAGCTCAGGTGGAGACTATGGCTACACCTTC
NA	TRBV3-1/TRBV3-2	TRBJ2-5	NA	CASSQDSGGGEETQYF	TGTGCCAGCAGCCAAGATTCGGGGGGCGGGGAAGAGACCCAGTACTTC
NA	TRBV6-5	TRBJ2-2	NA	CASKLDSNTGELFF	TGTGCCAGCAAGCTGGACAGTAACACCGGGGAGCTGTTTTTT
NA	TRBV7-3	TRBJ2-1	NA	CASSYQTQGGKQFF	TGTGCCAGCAGTTATCAAACCCAGGGTGGAAAGCAGTTCTTC
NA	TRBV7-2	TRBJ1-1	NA	CATSRGPDTEAFF	TGTGCCACTTCGAGAGGGCCCGACACTGAAGCTTTCTTT